This is a list of T cell receptor beta chains from one sample in a study of CD8+ T cells in alopecia areata. Sequencing used immunoSEQ multiplex PCR; TCRdb keeps in-frame clones, though not all of them. The table has roughly 250,000 clones, under 70% seen once. Sequences were derived from CD4+ T cells sorted from blood, sampled at week 0. All receptors derive from a human donor with alopecia areata. Both conserved end residues are part of each CDR3. The D gene is left open where the match is weak. Clone size appears in some rows only: once, few, many, or a class for an expanded clone.

TRBV29-1	NA	NA	TRBJ2-7	CSIAMQTSYEQYF	TGCAGCATCGCGATGCAAACATCCTACGAGCAGTACTTC
TRBV30	NA	NA	TRBJ2-5	CAWSRQGGPETQYF	TGTGCCTGGAGTAGGCAGGGAGGTCCAGAGACCCAGTACTTC
TRBV6-6	TRBD2	NA	TRBJ2-7	CASTASSGGKIYEQYF	TGTGCCAGCACCGCCTCGAGCGGGGGAAAGATCTACGAGCAGTACTTC
TRBV7-9	NA	NA	TRBJ2-3	CASSLETGPTDTQYF	TGTGCCAGCAGCCTAGAAACAGGGCCCACAGATACGCAGTATTTT
TRBV4-2	NA	NA	TRBJ2-6	CASSHAGTSGANVLTF	TGTGCCAGCAGCCACGCTGGGACCTCTGGGGCCAACGTCCTGACTTTC
TRBV27	NA	NA	TRBJ1-1	CASSIAWDTEAFF	TGTGCCAGCAGCATTGCTTGGGACACTGAAGCTTTCTTT
TRBV29-1	TRBD2	NA	TRBJ2-1	CSVRRAGRGNEQFF	TGCAGCGTCCGCAGGGCGGGGCGGGGGAATGAGCAGTTCTTC
TRBV29-1	NA	few	TRBJ1-2	CSSRVGRDGYTF	TGCAGCTCCCGGGTGGGAAGGGATGGCTACACCTTC
TRBV30	NA	NA	TRBJ1-5	CAWTDRSNQPQHF	TGTGCCTGGACAGACCGTAGCAATCAGCCCCAGCATTTT
TRBV28	NA	NA	TRBJ2-2	CASLRGGTGELFF	TGTGCCAGCCTCCGAGGAGGCACCGGGGAGCTGTTTTTT
TRBV27	NA	NA	TRBJ1-1	CASSLWAAYGTEAFF	TGTGCCAGCAGTTTATGGGCGGCTTACGGCACTGAAGCTTTCTTT
TRBV30	NA	NA	TRBJ2-5	CAWTTLGMGTQYF	TGTGCCTGGACCACACTAGGGATGGGGACCCAGTACTTC
TRBV29-1	TRBD2	few	TRBJ2-1	CSAGLAGRSSYNEQFF	TGCAGCGCCGGACTAGCGGGCCGAAGCTCCTACAATGAGCAGTTCTTC
TRBV7-2	NA	few	TRBJ1-5	CASSLRGNQPQHF	TGTGCCAGCAGCTTAAGGGGGAATCAGCCCCAGCATTTT
TRBV5-6	NA	NA	TRBJ1-2	CASTFGSRNYGYTF	TGTGCCAGCACCTTTGGGAGCAGAAACTATGGCTACACCTTC
TRBV7-9	NA	few	TRBJ1-2	CASSPRDPRIYGYTF	TGTGCCAGCAGCCCGAGGGATCCTAGGATCTATGGCTACACCTTC
TRBV11-2	NA	few	TRBJ2-6	CASSLWVGSGANVLTF	TGTGCCAGCAGCTTATGGGTGGGCTCTGGGGCCAACGTCCTGACTTTC
TRBV29-1	NA	NA	TRBJ1-1	CSGTVNTEAFF	TGCAGCGGGACGGTAAACACTGAAGCTTTCTTT
TRBV30	TRBD2	NA	TRBJ2-5	CAWSLGTSSPSETQYF	TGTGCCTGGAGTCTCGGGACTAGCTCCCCCTCGGAGACCCAGTACTTC
TRBV2	TRBD1	NA	TRBJ1-2	CASSFDRVSGYTF	TGTGCCAGCAGTTTTGACAGGGTTTCTGGCTACACCTTC
TRBV29-1	TRBD1	NA	TRBJ2-7	CSAGVGQGVYEQYF	TGCAGCGCTGGCGTGGGACAGGGGGTGTACGAGCAGTACTTC
TRBV4-3	NA	many	TRBJ1-1	CASSQDRRVSAFF	TGCGCCAGCAGCCAAGATAGGCGGGTTAGCGCTTTCTTT
TRBV7-3	TRBD2	few	TRBJ2-1	CASSRYGTSGNNEQFF	TGTGCCAGCAGCCGGTACGGGACTAGCGGAAATAATGAGCAGTTCTTC
TRBV5-1	NA	NA	TRBJ2-7	CASSFGRESSYEQYF	TGCGCCAGCAGCTTCGGCAGGGAGAGCTCCTACGAGCAGTACTTC
TRBV5-1	TRBD1	NA	TRBJ1-5	CASSLDGQGNQPQHF	TGCGCCAGCAGCTTGGATGGACAGGGCAATCAGCCCCAGCATTTT
TRBV9	NA	few	TRBJ1-2	CASSVALSTGYTF	TGTGCCAGCAGCGTAGCCCTCTCTACTGGCTACACCTTC
TRBV2	NA	NA	TRBJ2-7	CASRAFGSYEQYF	TGTGCCAGCAGGGCATTTGGCTCTTACGAGCAGTACTTC
TRBV5-4	NA	NA	TRBJ2-1	CASSPERDNEQFF	TGTGCCAGCAGCCCGGAAAGGGACAATGAGCAGTTCTTC
TRBV30	NA	NA	TRBJ2-7	CAWRKTDQTPYEQYF	TGTGCCTGGAGGAAAACGGACCAAACCCCCTACGAGCAGTACTTC
TRBV5-6	NA	once	TRBJ1-2	CASSETVNYGYTF	TGTGCCAGCAGCGAGACAGTCAACTATGGCTACACCTTC
TRBV9	NA	few	TRBJ1-3	CASSVGLGNTIYF	TGTGCCAGCAGCGTAGGTCTTGGAAACACCATATATTTT
TRBV5-1	NA	NA	TRBJ2-3	CASSFSTYTDTQYF	TGCGCCAGCAGCTTCTCTACCTACACAGATACGCAGTATTTT
TRBV5-6	NA	NA	TRBJ1-4	CASSPPDSSNEKLFF	TGTGCCAGCAGCCCACCGGACAGCTCTAATGAAAAACTGTTTTTT
TRBV29-1	NA	NA	TRBJ1-1	CSVGRNLEAFF	TGCAGCGTTGGGAGGAACTTGGAAGCTTTCTTT
TRBV5-1	NA	NA	TRBJ1-1	CASSFFGRETEAFF	TGCGCCAGCAGCTTTTTTGGCAGGGAGACTGAAGCTTTCTTT
TRBV5-6	TRBD2	NA	TRBJ2-1	CASSSLAGGRFNEQFF	TGTGCCAGCAGCTCACTCGCGGGGGGCCGCTTCAATGAGCAGTTCTTC
TRBV14	NA	NA	TRBJ2-3	CASSQMSSTDTQYF	TGTGCCAGCAGCCAAATGTCTAGCACAGATACGCAGTATTTT
TRBV2	NA	NA	TRBJ1-5	CASSRDQPQHF	TGTGCCAGCAGCAGGGATCAGCCCCAGCATTTT
TRBV30	NA	once	TRBJ1-5	CAWADSRNQPQHF	TGTGCCTGGGCAGACTCCCGCAATCAGCCCCAGCATTTT
TRBV14	NA	NA	TRBJ2-1	CASSQASSYNEQFF	TGTGCCAGCAGCCAGGCCAGCTCCTACAATGAGCAGTTCTTC
TRBV29-1	NA	few	TRBJ2-2	CSALQGSTGELFF	TGCAGCGCACTGCAGGGGAGCACCGGGGAGCTGTTTTTT
TRBV29-1	TRBD2	NA	TRBJ2-1	CSVGGDEQFF	TGCAGCGTGGGGGGGGATGAGCAGTTCTTC
TRBV13	TRBD2	few	TRBJ2-5	CASSMGLATETQYF	TGTGCCAGCAGCATGGGACTAGCGACGGAGACCCAGTACTTC
TRBV9	TRBD2	NA	TRBJ2-1	CASSPRGLAGGLQFF	TGTGCCAGCAGCCCCCGAGGGCTAGCGGGGGGTCTTCAGTTCTTC
TRBV29-1	TRBD1	NA	TRBJ1-5	CSAGQGHNQPQHF	TGCAGCGCGGGACAGGGTCACAATCAGCCCCAGCATTTT
TRBV10-3	NA	NA	TRBJ1-5	CAISETDQPQHF	TGTGCCATCAGTGAGACAGACCAGCCCCAGCATTTT
TRBV29-1	NA	few	TRBJ1-1	CSVEPNPGTEAFF	TGCAGCGTTGAACCCAATCCCGGCACTGAAGCTTTCTTT
TRBV2	NA	NA	TRBJ1-2	CASSEFRVANYGYTF	TGTGCCAGCAGTGAATTTAGGGTAGCTAACTATGGCTACACCTTC
TRBV29-1	NA	few	TRBJ2-5	CSVRPPAGTQYF	TGCAGCGTCCGACCCCCGGCAGGGACCCAGTACTTC
TRBV27	NA	NA	TRBJ2-2	CASSLFGELFF	TGTGCCAGCAGTTTATTCGGGGAGCTGTTTTTT
TRBV30	NA	NA	TRBJ2-5	CAWSVDGGETQYF	TGTGCCTGGAGTGTAGATGGGGGCGAGACCCAGTACTTC
TRBV25-1	TRBD2	NA	TRBJ2-2	CASSLRGLGNTGELFF	TGTGCCAGCAGTCTCCGGGGACTAGGGAACACCGGGGAGCTGTTTTTT
TRBV18	TRBD1	NA	TRBJ1-6	CASSLTGDGNSPLHF	TGTGCCAGCTCACTGACAGGGGATGGTAATTCACCCCTCCACTTT
TRBV23-1	NA	few	TRBJ1-5	CASSQGNSLNQPQHF	TGCGCCAGCAGTCAAGGGAACAGTCTCAATCAGCCCCAGCATTTT
TRBV30	NA	few	TRBJ1-1	CAWARDINTEAFF	TGTGCCTGGGCTAGGGACATAAACACTGAAGCTTTCTTT
TRBV6-4	TRBD2	NA	TRBJ2-3	CASSPGTSGGSHTQYF	TGTGCCAGCAGTCCAGGGACTAGCGGGGGGAGCCATACGCAGTATTTT